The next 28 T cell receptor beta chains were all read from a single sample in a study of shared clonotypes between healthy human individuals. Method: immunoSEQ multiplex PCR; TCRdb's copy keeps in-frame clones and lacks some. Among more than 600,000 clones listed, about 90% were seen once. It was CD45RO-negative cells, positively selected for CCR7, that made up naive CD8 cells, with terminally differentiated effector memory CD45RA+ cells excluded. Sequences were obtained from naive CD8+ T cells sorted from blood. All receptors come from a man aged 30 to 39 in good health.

Here the CDR3 DNA reads TGCGCCAGCAGCCAAGACACATATAACACTGAAGCTTTCTTT. Translation gives CASSQDTYNTEAFF. The rearrangement uses TRBV4-3 and TRBJ1-1; D not certain. Germline values: CDR1 LGHNA, CDR2 YSLEER. The V and J ends lost 0 bases and 2 bases respectively, with 7 bases between them. The CDR3 is 14 amino acids.

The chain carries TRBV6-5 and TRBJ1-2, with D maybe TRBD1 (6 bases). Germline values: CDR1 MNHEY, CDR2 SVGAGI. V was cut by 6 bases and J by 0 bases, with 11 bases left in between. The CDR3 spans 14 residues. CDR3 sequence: CASSPQGSNYGYTF. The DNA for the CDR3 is TGTGCCAGCAGCCCACAGGGATCTAACTATGGCTACACCTTC.

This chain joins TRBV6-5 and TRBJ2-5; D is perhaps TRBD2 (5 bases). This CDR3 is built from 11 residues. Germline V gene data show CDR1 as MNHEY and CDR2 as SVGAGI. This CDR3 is CATGVIETQYF. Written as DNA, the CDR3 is TGTGCTACCGGGGTCATAGAGACCCAGTACTTC.

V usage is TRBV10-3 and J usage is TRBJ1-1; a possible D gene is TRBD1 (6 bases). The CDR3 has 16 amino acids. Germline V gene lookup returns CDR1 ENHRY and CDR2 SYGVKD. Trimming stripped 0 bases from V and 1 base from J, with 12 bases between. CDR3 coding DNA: TGTGCCATCAGTGAGTCTCTAAACAGGGAGAACACTGAAGCTTTCTTT. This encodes CAISESLNRENTEAFF.

The chain's CDR3 is CASSVASGGYNEQFF. CDR3 DNA sequence: TGCGCCAGCAGTGTAGCTAGCGGGGGTTACAATGAGCAGTTCTTC. This chain connects TRBV10-2 to TRBJ2-1, with TRBD2 identical over 10 bases. The V and J ends lost 4 bases and 4 bases, in that order; junction bases with no gene match: 4. Per the germline V gene, CDR1 is WSHSY and CDR2 is SAAADI. CDR3 length: 15 amino acids.

CDR3 sequence: CASSPGGAGANVLTF. CDR3 DNA: TGTGCCAGCAGCCCCGGGGGGGCCGGGGCCAACGTCCTGACTTTC. V usage is TRBV5-6 and J usage is TRBJ2-6; 8 bases align to TRBD2. CDR1 is SGHDT and CDR2 is YYEEEE in the germline V gene. This CDR3 has 15 residues. V shed 4 bases and J 4 bases; nucleotides not matched to a gene: 4.

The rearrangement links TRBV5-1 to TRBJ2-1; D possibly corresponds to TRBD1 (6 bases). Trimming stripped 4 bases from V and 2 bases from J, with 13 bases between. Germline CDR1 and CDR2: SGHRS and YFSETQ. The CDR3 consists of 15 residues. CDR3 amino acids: CASSDRDKAYNEQFF. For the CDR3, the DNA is TGCGCCAGCAGCGACCGGGACAAAGCCTACAATGAGCAGTTCTTC.

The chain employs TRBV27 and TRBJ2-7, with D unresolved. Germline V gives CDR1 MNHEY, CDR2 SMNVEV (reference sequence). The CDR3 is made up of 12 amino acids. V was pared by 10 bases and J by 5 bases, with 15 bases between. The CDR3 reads CATLTAADEQYF. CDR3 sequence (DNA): TGTGCCACGTTGACGGCGGCGGACGAGCAGTACTTC.

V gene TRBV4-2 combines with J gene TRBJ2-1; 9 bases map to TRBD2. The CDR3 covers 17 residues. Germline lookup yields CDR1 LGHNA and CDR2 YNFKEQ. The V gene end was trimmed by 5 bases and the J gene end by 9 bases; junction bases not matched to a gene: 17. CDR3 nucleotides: TGTGCCAGCAGCTCACCTCTTGGTAGCGGGAGACTCAGTGAGCAGTTCTTC. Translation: CASSSPLGSGRLSEQFF.

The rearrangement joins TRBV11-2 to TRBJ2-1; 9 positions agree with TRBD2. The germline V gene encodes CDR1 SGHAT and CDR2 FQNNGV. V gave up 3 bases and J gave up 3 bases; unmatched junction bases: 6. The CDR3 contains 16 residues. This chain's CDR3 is CASSFFWREGYNEQFF. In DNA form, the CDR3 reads TGTGCCAGCAGCTTTTTCTGGCGGGAGGGCTACAATGAGCAGTTCTTC.

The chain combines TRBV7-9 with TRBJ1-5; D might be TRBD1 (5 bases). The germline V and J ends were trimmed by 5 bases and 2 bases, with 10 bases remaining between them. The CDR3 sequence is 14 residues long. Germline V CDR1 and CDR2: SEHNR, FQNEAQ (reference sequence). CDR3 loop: CASSDKGGNQPQHF. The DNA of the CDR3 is TGTGCCAGCAGCGATAAAGGGGGCAATCAGCCCCAGCATTTT.

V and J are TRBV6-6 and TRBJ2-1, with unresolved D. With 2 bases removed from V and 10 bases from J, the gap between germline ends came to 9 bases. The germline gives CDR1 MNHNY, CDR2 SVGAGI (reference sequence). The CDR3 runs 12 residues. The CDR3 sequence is CASSYGPPEQFF. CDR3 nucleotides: TGTGCCAGCAGTTACGGCCCACCCGAGCAGTTCTTC.

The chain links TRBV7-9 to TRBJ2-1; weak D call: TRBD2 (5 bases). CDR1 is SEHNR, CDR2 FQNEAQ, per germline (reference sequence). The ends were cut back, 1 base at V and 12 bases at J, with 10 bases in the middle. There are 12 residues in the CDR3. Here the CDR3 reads CASSLEPAGQFF. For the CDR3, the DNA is TGTGCCAGCAGCTTAGAACCCGCGGGGCAGTTCTTC. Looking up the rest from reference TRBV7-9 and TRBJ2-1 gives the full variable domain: DTGVSQNPRHKITKRGQNVTFRCDPISEHNRLYWYRQTLGQGPEFLTYFQNEAQLEKSRLLSDRFSAERPKGSFSTLEIQRTEQGDSAMYLCASSLEPAGQFFGPGTRLTVL.

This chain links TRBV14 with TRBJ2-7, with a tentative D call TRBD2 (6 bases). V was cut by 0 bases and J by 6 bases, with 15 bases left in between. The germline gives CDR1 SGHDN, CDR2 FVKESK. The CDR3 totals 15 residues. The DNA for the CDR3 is TGTGCCAGCAGCCAAGAGGGAGGCGATAAAGTCGAGCAGTACTTC. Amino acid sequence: CASSQEGGDKVEQYF. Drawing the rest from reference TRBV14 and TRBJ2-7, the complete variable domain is EAGVTQFPSHSVIEKGQTVTLRCDPISGHDNLYWYRRVMGKEIKFLLHFVKESKQDESGMPNNRFLAERTGGTYSTLKVQPAELEDSGVYFCASSQEGGDKVEQYFGPGTRLTVT.

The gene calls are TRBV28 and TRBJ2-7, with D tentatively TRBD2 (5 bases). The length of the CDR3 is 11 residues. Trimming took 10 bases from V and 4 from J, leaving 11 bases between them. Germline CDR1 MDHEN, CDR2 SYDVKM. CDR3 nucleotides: TGTGCCACCGGGGAAGGATACGAGCAGTACTTC. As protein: CATGEGYEQYF.

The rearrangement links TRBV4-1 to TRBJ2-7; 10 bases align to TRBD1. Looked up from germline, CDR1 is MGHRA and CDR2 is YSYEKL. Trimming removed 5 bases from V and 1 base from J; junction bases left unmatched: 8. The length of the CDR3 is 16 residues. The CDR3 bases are TGCGCCAGCAGCTTCACCGGGACAGGGGAGTCCTACGAGCAGTACTTC. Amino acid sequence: CASSFTGTGESYEQYF.

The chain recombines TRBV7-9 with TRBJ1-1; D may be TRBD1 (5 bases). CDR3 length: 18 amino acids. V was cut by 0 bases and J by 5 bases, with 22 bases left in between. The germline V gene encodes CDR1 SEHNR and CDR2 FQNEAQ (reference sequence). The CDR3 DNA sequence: TGTGCCAGCAGCTTAGCGGGCGGGCAGGATGGAGAGGGGACTGAAGCTTTCTTT. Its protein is CASSLAGGQDGEGTEAFF.

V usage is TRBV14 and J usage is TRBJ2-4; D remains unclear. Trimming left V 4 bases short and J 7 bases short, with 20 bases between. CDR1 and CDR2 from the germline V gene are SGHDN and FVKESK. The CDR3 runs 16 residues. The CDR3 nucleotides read TGTGCCAGCAGCCGACAAACCCCGGTTGGTCGGAACATTCAGTACTTC. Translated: CASSRQTPVGRNIQYF.

CDR3 in DNA: TGTGCCAGCAGCGGGGACTGGAACTACGAGCAGTACTTC. Translation: CASSGDWNYEQYF. The genes are TRBV11-2 and TRBJ2-7; perhaps TRBD2 as D (6 bases). CDR1 is SGHAT, CDR2 FQNNGV, per germline. V lost 5 bases and J 3 bases, leaving 11 bases between the germline ends. The CDR3 totals 13 residues.

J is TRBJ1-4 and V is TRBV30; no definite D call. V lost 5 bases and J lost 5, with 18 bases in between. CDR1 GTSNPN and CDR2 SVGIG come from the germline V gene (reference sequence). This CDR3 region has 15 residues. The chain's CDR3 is CAWGNGVSENEKLFF. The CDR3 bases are TGTGCCTGGGGAAATGGGGTTTCGGAGAATGAAAAACTGTTTTTT.

CDR3 bases: TGTGCCAGCAGTTTACGGCAGTGGCAGGGAGGGCAGCCCCAGCATTTT. This sequence encodes CASSLRQWQGGQPQHF. The chain links TRBV28 to TRBJ1-5; perhaps TRBD1 as D (5 bases). The CDR3 is 16 amino acids. V shed 2 bases and J shed 7 bases, with 18 bases lying between them. Looked up from germline, CDR1 is MDHEN and CDR2 is SYDVKM.

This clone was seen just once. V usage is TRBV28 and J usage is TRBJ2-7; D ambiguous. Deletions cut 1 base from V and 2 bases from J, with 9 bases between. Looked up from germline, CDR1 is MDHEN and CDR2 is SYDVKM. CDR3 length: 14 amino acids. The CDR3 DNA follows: TGTGCCAGCAGTTTATACGACAAGACCTACGAGCAGTACTTC. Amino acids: CASSLYDKTYEQYF.

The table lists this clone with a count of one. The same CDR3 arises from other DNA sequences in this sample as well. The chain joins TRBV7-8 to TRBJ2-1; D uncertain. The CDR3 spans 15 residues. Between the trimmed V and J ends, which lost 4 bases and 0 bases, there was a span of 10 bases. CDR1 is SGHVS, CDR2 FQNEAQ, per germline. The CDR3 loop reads CASSSGPSSYNEQFF. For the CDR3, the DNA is TGTGCCAGCAGCTCCGGCCCGAGCTCCTACAATGAGCAGTTCTTC.

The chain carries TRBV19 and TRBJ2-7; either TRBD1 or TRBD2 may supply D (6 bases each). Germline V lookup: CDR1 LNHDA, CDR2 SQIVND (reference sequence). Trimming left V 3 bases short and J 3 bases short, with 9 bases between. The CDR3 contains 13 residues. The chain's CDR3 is CASSIGGLYEQYF. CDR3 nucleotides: TGTGCCAGTAGTATCGGGGGCCTCTACGAGCAGTACTTC. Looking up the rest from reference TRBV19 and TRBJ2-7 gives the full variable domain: DGGITQSPKYLFRKEGQNVTLSCEQNLNHDAMYWYRQDPGQGLRLIYYSQIVNDFQKGDIAEGYSVSREKKESFPLTVTSAQKNPTAFYLCASSIGGLYEQYFGPGTRLTVT.

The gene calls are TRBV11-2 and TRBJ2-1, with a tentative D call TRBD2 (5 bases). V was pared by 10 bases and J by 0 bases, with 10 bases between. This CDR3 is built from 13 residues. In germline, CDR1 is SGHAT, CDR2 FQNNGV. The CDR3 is CAIRSVSYNEQFF. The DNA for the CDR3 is TGTGCCATACGTAGCGTCTCCTACAATGAGCAGTTCTTC.

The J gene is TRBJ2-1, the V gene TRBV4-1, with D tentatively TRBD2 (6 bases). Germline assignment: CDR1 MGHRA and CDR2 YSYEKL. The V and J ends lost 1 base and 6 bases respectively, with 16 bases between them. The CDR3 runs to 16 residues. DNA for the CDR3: TGCGCCAGCAGCCAAGGGGGGACTGCCCTCGGCAATGAGCAGTTCTTC. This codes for CASSQGGTALGNEQFF.

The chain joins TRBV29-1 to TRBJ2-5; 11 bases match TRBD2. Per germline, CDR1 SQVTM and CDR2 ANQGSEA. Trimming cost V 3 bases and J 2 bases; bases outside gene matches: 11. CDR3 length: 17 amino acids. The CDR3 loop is CSVEGIAGGPRQETQYF. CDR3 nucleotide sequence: TGCAGCGTTGAGGGAATAGCGGGAGGGCCCCGGCAAGAGACCCAGTACTTC.

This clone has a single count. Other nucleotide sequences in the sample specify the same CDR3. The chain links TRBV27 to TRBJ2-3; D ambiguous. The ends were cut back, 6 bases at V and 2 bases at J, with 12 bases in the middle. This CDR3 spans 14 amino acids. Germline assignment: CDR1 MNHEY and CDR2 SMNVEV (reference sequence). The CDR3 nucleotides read TGTGCCAGCAGCCTTCTTGCCCCCACAGATACGCAGTATTTT. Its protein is CASSLLAPTDTQYF.